The clone carrying this T cell receptor beta chain occurred once. Its matching antigen is unknown. Naive CD8 cells lacked CD45RO and underwent positive selection for CCR7, leaving out terminally differentiated effector memory CD45RA+ cells. This entry comes from a study of shared clonotypes between healthy human individuals. General study findings and limits: Naive subsets tended to show greater estimated richness than memory subsets.

Data came from immunoSEQ multiplex PCR; TCRdb stores just in-frame clones and leaves some out. The data show some 580,000 clones, with roughly 98% seen just once and 0.3% held by the top ten. The length of the CDR3 is 15 residues. The germline V and J ends were trimmed by 1 base and 2 bases, with 13 bases remaining between them. Per the germline V gene, CDR1 is SGHDT and CDR2 is YYEEEE. The sequencing input was naive CD8+ T cells sorted from blood. V is TRBV5-6 and J is TRBJ2-7; D uncertain. This sequence was found in a man aged 30-40 years in good health. The CDR3: CASSLPRGRTYEQYF. CDR3 nucleotides: TGTGCCAGCAGCTTGCCCCGCGGCAGAACCTACGAGCAGTACTTC.